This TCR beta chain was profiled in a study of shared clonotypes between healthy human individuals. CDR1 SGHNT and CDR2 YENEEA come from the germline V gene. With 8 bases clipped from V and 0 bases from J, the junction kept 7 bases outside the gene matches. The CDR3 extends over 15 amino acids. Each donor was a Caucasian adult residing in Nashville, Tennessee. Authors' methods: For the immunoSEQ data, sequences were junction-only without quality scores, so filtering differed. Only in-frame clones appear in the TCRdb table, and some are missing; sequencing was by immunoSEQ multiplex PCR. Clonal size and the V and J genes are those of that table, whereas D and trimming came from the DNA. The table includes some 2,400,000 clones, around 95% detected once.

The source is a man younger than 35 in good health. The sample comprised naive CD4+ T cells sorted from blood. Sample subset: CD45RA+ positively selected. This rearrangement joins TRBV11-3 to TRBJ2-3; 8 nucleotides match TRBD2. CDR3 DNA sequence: TGTGCCAGCGGGAGCGGGGGTTCTAGCACAGATACGCAGTATTTT. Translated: CASGSGGSSTDTQYF.